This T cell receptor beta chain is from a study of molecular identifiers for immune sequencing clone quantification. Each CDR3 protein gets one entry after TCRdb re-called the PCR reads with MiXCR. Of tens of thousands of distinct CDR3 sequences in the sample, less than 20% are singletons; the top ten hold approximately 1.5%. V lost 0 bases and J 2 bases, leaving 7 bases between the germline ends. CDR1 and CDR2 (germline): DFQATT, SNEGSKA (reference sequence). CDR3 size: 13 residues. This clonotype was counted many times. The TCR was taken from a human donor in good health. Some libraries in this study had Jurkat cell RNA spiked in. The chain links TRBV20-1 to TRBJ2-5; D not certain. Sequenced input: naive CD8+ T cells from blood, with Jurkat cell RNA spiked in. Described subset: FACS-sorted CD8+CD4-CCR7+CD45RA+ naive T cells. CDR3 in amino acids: CSARDLGQETQYF. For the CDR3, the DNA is TGCAGTGCTAGAGATCTAGGGCAAGAGACCCAGTACTTC.